A selection of T cell receptor beta chains follows, all from one sample in a study of cytomegalovirus exposure and HLA in healthy donors. Some clones are missing from TCRdb's copy, which holds only in-frame ones; the method was immunoSEQ multiplex PCR. The sample gives 140,000 to 150,000 clones, about nine tenths of which show up once; roughly 4.8% is in the top ten. The sequencing sample was made of PBMCs. The source is a young man in good health and CMV-seropositive. Both conserved end residues are part of each CDR3. D genes are given only for firm matches. Not every row has a clone size; where given, it reads once, few, many or a size class.

abundance	j_gene	d_gene	v_gene	CDR3aa	CDR3nt
few	TRBJ1-1	NA	TRBV30	CAWSFDSLTEAFF	TGTGCCTGGAGTTTTGACAGCCTCACTGAAGCTTTCTTT
NA	TRBJ2-4	NA	TRBV5-4	CASSWGDENIQYF	TGTGCCAGCAGCTGGGGAGATGAAAACATTCAGTACTTC
NA	TRBJ1-4	NA	TRBV15	CATSRTRVANEKLFF	TGTGCCACCAGCAGAACCCGGGTAGCTAATGAAAAACTGTTTTTT
NA	TRBJ2-7	TRBD2	TRBV6-1	CASSRGGRLGEQYF	TGTGCCAGCTCCCGGGGCGGGAGGTTGGGCGAGCAGTACTTC
NA	TRBJ1-1	TRBD1	TRBV7-9	CASSFQGANTEAFF	TGTGCCAGCAGCTTCCAGGGGGCAAATACTGAAGCTTTCTTT
few	TRBJ2-2	NA	TRBV30	CACTVTNANTGELFF	TGTGCCTGTACGGTGACAAACGCGAACACCGGGGAGCTGTTTTTT
NA	TRBJ1-2	NA	TRBV7-9	CASSLGPIYYTF	TGTGCCAGCAGCTTGGGGCCAATTTACTACACCTTC
NA	TRBJ2-7	NA	TRBV21-1	CASSNWSDEQYF	TGTGCCAGCAGCAATTGGAGTGACGAGCAGTACTTC
NA	TRBJ1-1	TRBD1	TRBV7-9	CASSLMTGGVTEAFF	TGTGCCAGCAGCCTCATGACAGGGGGGGTGACTGAAGCTTTCTTT
NA	TRBJ1-2	TRBD1	TRBV6-5	CASHINPGGRDGYTF	TGTGCCAGCCATATCAATCCAGGGGGTAGAGATGGCTACACCTTC
NA	TRBJ2-1	TRBD1	TRBV27	CASSFGTDYNEQFF	TGTGCCAGCAGTTTCGGGACAGACTACAATGAGCAGTTCTTC
NA	TRBJ1-3	TRBD1	TRBV6-6	CASSSTGSGNTIYF	TGTGCCAGCAGTTCGACAGGGAGCGGAAACACCATATATTTT
NA	TRBJ2-5	TRBD2	TRBV9	CASSSGLAGAQETQYF	TGTGCCAGCAGCTCAGGACTAGCGGGGGCACAAGAGACCCAGTACTTC
NA	TRBJ1-1	NA	TRBV27	CASSPSGGETMNTEAFF	TGTGCCAGCAGTCCCTCGGGGGGGGAAACCATGAACACTGAAGCTTTCTTT
NA	TRBJ2-2	NA	TRBV6-6	CASREQGRRTGELFF	TGTGCCAGCAGGGAACAGGGTAGGAGGACCGGGGAGCTGTTTTTT
NA	TRBJ2-4	NA	TRBV9	CASSARGYIQYF	TGTGCCAGCAGCGCTAGGGGGTACATTCAGTACTTC
NA	TRBJ2-5	TRBD2	TRBV5-4	CASSPASGMETQYF	TGTGCCAGCAGCCCAGCTAGCGGAATGGAGACCCAGTACTTC
NA	TRBJ1-6	TRBD1	TRBV18	CASSPRSGGSPLHF	TGTGCCAGCTCACCAAGGTCAGGGGGTTCACCCCTCCACTTT
NA	TRBJ1-1	NA	TRBV19	CASTLSTYEAFF	TGTGCCAGTACCTTATCGACATATGAAGCTTTCTTT
NA	TRBJ2-2	NA	TRBV2	CASIRLTGLDTGELFF	TGTGCCAGCATCAGGCTTACAGGGCTGGACACCGGGGAGCTGTTTTTT
NA	TRBJ1-1	NA	TRBV5-4	CASSLGLSGNTEAFF	TGTGCCAGCAGCTTGGGACTATCGGGGAACACTGAAGCTTTCTTT
NA	TRBJ2-2	TRBD1	TRBV27	CASSLLQGITGELFF	TGTGCCAGCAGCCTTCTACAGGGGATAACCGGGGAGCTGTTTTTT
NA	TRBJ1-2	TRBD1	TRBV19	CASGQGTGYTF	TGTGCCAGTGGACAGGGGACCGGCTACACCTTC
NA	TRBJ1-4	TRBD1	TRBV28	CASSLGGQVAEKLFF	TGTGCCAGCAGTTTAGGAGGACAGGTAGCTGAAAAACTGTTTTTT
NA	TRBJ1-6	NA	TRBV7-9	CASSLNPEVNSPLHF	TGTGCCAGCAGCTTAAACCCGGAGGTGAATTCACCCCTCCACTTT
NA	TRBJ1-1	TRBD1	TRBV11-2	CASSLGDSEAFF	TGTGCCAGCAGCTTAGGGGACAGTGAAGCTTTCTTT
NA	TRBJ1-2	NA	TRBV14	CASSRRNYGYTF	TGTGCCAGCAGCCGCCGGAACTATGGCTACACCTTC
once	TRBJ1-4	NA	TRBV6-5	CASRRTATNEKLFF	TGTGCCAGCAGACGGACAGCAACTAATGAAAAACTGTTTTTT
few	TRBJ1-1	TRBD1	TRBV6-5	CASKGQGGNTEAFF	TGTGCCAGCAAAGGACAGGGGGGGAACACTGAAGCTTTCTTT
NA	TRBJ2-7	NA	TRBV11-2	CASSPRLNEQYF	TGTGCCAGCAGCCCCCGGTTAAACGAGCAGTACTTC
NA	TRBJ1-2	TRBD1	TRBV28	CASSFQGANYGYTF	TGTGCCAGCAGTTTTCAGGGGGCTAACTATGGCTACACCTTC
NA	TRBJ1-1	NA	TRBV27	CASSSTGLLNTEAFF	TGTGCCAGCAGTTCCACCGGGTTATTGAACACTGAAGCTTTCTTT
NA	TRBJ2-3	NA	TRBV6-5	CASSSGRLGATDTQYF	TGTGCCAGCAGTTCAGGTCGCCTGGGGGCCACAGATACGCAGTATTTT
NA	TRBJ1-1	NA	TRBV20-1	CSAREEAFF	TGCAGTGCCAGGGAAGAAGCTTTCTTT
NA	TRBJ2-5	NA	TRBV5-4	CASSPSASLETQYF	TGTGCCAGCAGCCCCTCGGCTAGCCTAGAGACCCAGTACTTC
NA	TRBJ2-3	TRBD2	TRBV19	CASSPLSGGSTDTQYF	TGTGCCAGTAGTCCCCTTAGCGGGGGGAGCACAGATACGCAGTATTTT
NA	TRBJ2-2	TRBD2	TRBV2	CATEGLAMTGELFF	TGTGCCACCGAGGGACTAGCGATGACCGGGGAGCTGTTTTTT
NA	TRBJ2-2	NA	TRBV7-7	CASSQRRTGELFF	TGTGCTAGCAGTCAAAGGAGGACCGGGGAGCTGTTTTTT
NA	TRBJ2-1	TRBD2	TRBV11-2	CASSGEREAQFF	TGTGCCAGCAGCGGGGAGCGGGAGGCACAGTTCTTC
NA	TRBJ1-5	NA	TRBV19	CASSIGQQYSNQPQHF	TGTGCCAGTAGTATAGGACAGCAGTATAGCAATCAGCCCCAGCATTTT
NA	TRBJ2-7	TRBD1	TRBV29-1	CSAMGTGRGREQYF	TGCAGCGCTATGGGGACAGGGAGAGGGCGCGAGCAGTACTTC
NA	TRBJ2-1	TRBD1	TRBV29-1	CSVPGTGASNNEQFF	TGCAGCGTCCCTGGGACAGGGGCTTCGAACAATGAGCAGTTCTTC
once	TRBJ2-5	TRBD2	TRBV10-3	CATTSGGSLGQETQYF	TGTGCCACTACTAGCGGGGGGTCTCTGGGCCAAGAGACCCAGTACTTC
NA	TRBJ2-7	NA	TRBV30	CAWSTGTYEQYF	TGTGCCTGGAGTACAGGGACCTACGAGCAGTACTTC
NA	TRBJ1-4	NA	TRBV6-6	CASTLQVNEKLFF	TGTGCCAGCACCTTACAGGTTAATGAAAAACTGTTTTTT
NA	TRBJ2-5	NA	TRBV14	CASSQDLTQYF	TGTGCCAGCAGCCAAGACTTGACCCAGTACTTC
NA	TRBJ1-2	TRBD1	TRBV5-8	CASSSRDSGLGGYTF	TGTGCCAGCAGCTCCCGGGACAGTGGGCTCGGTGGCTACACCTTC
NA	TRBJ2-7	TRBD2	TRBV4-1	CASSQDRGLAGGLLDEQYF	TGCGCCAGCAGCCAAGATCGGGGACTAGCGGGAGGGCTCCTTGACGAGCAGTACTTC
NA	TRBJ1-6	NA	TRBV7-6	CASSFGGMGSPLHF	TGTGCCAGCAGCTTCGGGGGTATGGGTTCACCCCTCCACTTT
NA	TRBJ1-1	NA	TRBV5-4	CASSRRQFNDTEAFF	TGTGCCAGCAGCCGGAGACAGTTTAATGACACTGAAGCTTTCTTT
NA	TRBJ2-2	TRBD2	TRBV6-5	CASRLAGVNTGELFF	TGTGCCAGCAGACTAGCGGGAGTGAACACCGGGGAGCTGTTTTTT